The rows below give T cell receptor beta chains drawn from one sample of a study of blood T cell repertoires in COVID-19. Assay used: immunoSEQ multiplex PCR; TCRdb lists only in-frame clones, some missing. The data hold approximately 140,000 clones, with over 65% observed a single time. Sequences were obtained from peripheral blood. These receptors originate from a man in his fifties or sixties with acute or convalescent COVID-19. Each CDR3 is given with its conserved first and last residue. D genes are given only for firm matches. The size of a clone is reported for some rows only, either as once, few or many, or as a class for expanded clones.

abundance	len	v_gene	j_gene	d_gene	CDR3nt	CDR3aa
once	13	TRBV27	TRBJ1-6	TRBD1	TGTGCCACCGGACAGGGAGGAAATTCACCCCTCCACTTT	CATGQGGNSPLHF
-	17	TRBV19	TRBJ2-6	-	TGTGCCAGTAGTAAAGGGGCAGCCTTCTCTGGGGCCAACGTCCTGACTTTC	CASSKGAAFSGANVLTF
-	14	TRBV6-5	TRBJ2-1	-	TGTGCCAGCAGTTCAGGGTTTGGCGACAATGAGCAGTTCTTC	CASSSGFGDNEQFF
-	19	TRBV18	TRBJ2-3	TRBD1	TGTGCCAGCTCACCTTCCGGGACAGGGGCTTTTAGTAGCACAGATACGCAGTATTTT	CASSPSGTGAFSSTDTQYF
-	14	TRBV18	TRBJ2-3	-	TGTGCCAGCTCACCACCTGCAGACACAGATACGCAGTATTTT	CASSPPADTDTQYF
-	14	TRBV19	TRBJ2-1	TRBD1	TGTGCCAGTAGTATTCAGGGGGCGGGGAATGAGCAGTTCTTC	CASSIQGAGNEQFF
-	15	TRBV12-1	TRBJ1-5	-	TGTGCCAGCAGCTGGAAGGGACAGCATTATCAGCCCCAGCATTTT	CASSWKGQHYQPQHF
-	14	TRBV7-2	TRBJ1-1	TRBD1	TGTGCCAGCAGCTTTCGGCAGGGGGCGAAGGAGGCTTTCTTT	CASSFRQGAKEAFF
-	15	TRBV19	TRBJ1-4	-	TGTGCCAGTAGTCCCCCCGGCGGCGGTAATGAAAAACTGTTTTTT	CASSPPGGGNEKLFF
-	18	TRBV5-1	TRBJ1-3	-	TGCGCCAGCAGCCCTGGACACACAGGGACACTCTCTGGAAACACCATATATTTT	CASSPGHTGTLSGNTIYF